The 18 T cell receptor beta chains reported below all come from one sample, sequenced in a study of blood T cells in healthy people across ages. A sample-barcoded 5' primer and a J-beta primer mix were used in a second PCR of about 7 to 12 cycles. TCRdb re-analysed the 5' RACE reads in MiXCR, keeping a single row per CDR3 protein. The sample yields over 950,000 distinct CDR3 sequences, under 40% seen once. The sequenced material came from blood. These receptors all come from a man aged 18-30 years in good health.

The chain couples TRBV7-9 to TRBJ1-5; D is unclear. The CDR3 extends over 14 amino acids. Trimming removed 4 bases at V and 7 bases at J, with 14 bases between. Germline CDR1 SEHNR, CDR2 FQNEAQ (reference sequence). Here the CDR3 reads CASSSGQAEQPQHF. The CDR3 DNA follows: TGTGCCAGCAGCTCCGGCCAGGCTGAGCAGCCCCAGCATTTT.

J is TRBJ2-3 and V is TRBV28; D is unclear. V was clipped by 2 bases and J by 0 bases, with 15 bases between them. Per germline, CDR1 MDHEN and CDR2 SYDVKM. This CDR3 is 17 amino acids long. CDR3 in DNA: TGTGCCAGCAGTTTACCTCTAAGGATCTATAGCACAGATACGCAGTATTTT. This gives the protein CASSLPLRIYSTDTQYF.

The V gene is TRBV4-3, the J gene TRBJ1-2; D is unclear. The CDR3 has 16 residues. With 0 bases removed from V and 2 bases from J, the gap between germline ends came to 13 bases. Germline V lookup: CDR1 LGHNA, CDR2 YSLEER. The chain's CDR3 is CASSQDRWQDNYGYTF. CDR3 coding DNA: TGCGCCAGCAGCCAAGATAGGTGGCAGGACAACTATGGCTACACCTTC.

This clonotype came up a few times. This sequence joins TRBV9 and TRBJ1-2; D is perhaps TRBD1 (6 bases). The CDR3 length is 15 residues. In germline, CDR1 is SGDLS, CDR2 YYNGEE. Trimming removed 5 bases at V and 1 base at J, with 15 bases between. CDR3 region: CASSKTGSNNYGYTF. CDR3 coding DNA: TGTGCCAGCAGTAAAACAGGGTCAAATAACTATGGCTACACCTTC. The full variable domain, in which reference TRBV9 and TRBJ1-2 provide the parts outside the CDR3, is DSGVTQTPKHLITATGQRVTLRCSPRSGDLSVYWYQQSLDQGLQFLIQYYNGEERAKGNILERFSAQQFPDLHSELNLSSLELGDSALYFCASSKTGSNNYGYTFGSGTRLTVV.

The rearrangement joins TRBV9 to TRBJ2-3, with 8 positions matching TRBD2. This CDR3 has 16 amino acids. Germline loops: CDR1 SGDLS, CDR2 YYNGEE. V lost 0 bases to trimming and J lost 6 bases; unmatched junction nucleotides: 9. The DNA of the CDR3 is TGTGCCAGCAGCGTAGACCCTCGGGCTAGCGGGGATACGCAGTATTTT. This gives the protein CASSVDPRASGDTQYF.

V is TRBV3-1 and J is TRBJ2-7, with D perhaps matching TRBD2 (5 bases). CDR3 size: 14 residues. The germline V and J ends were trimmed by 1 base and 0 bases, with 7 bases remaining between them. Germline CDR1 and CDR2: LGHDT and YNNKEL (reference sequence). CDR3 region: CASSQAGDSYEQYF. CDR3 sequence (DNA): TGTGCCAGCAGCCAAGCCGGGGACTCCTACGAGCAGTACTTC.

This chain joins TRBV12-3 or TRBV12-4 and TRBJ1-4; D remains unclear. This CDR3 region has 13 residues. V shed 3 bases and J shed 7 bases, with 9 bases lying between them. The CDR3 sequence: CASSLDQSEKLFF. CDR3 sequence (DNA): TGTGCCAGCAGTTTGGATCAAAGTGAAAAACTGTTTTTT.

This chain uses TRBV2 with TRBJ1-5, with D possibly being TRBD1 (5 bases). Germline lookup yields CDR1 SNHLY and CDR2 FYNNEI. The V and J ends lost 4 bases and 0 bases respectively, with 10 bases between them. The CDR3 is 15 amino acids. The DNA for the CDR3 is TGTGCCAGCAGTGCGGAGGGGTATAGCAATCAGCCCCAGCATTTT. Protein product: CASSAEGYSNQPQHF.

This clonotype was observed a handful of times. The chain couples TRBV29-1 to TRBJ1-1; D possibly corresponds to TRBD1 (5 bases). CDR3 length equals 14 residues. V was trimmed by 4 bases and J by 4 bases, leaving 16 bases between them. Germline V gene data show CDR1 as SQVTM and CDR2 as ANQGSEA. DNA of the CDR3: TGCAGCGTTGTGGGGGGGATAGGGGTCACTGAAGCTTTCTTT. Amino acid sequence: CSVVGGIGVTEAFF.

This sequence joins TRBV28 and TRBJ1-5, with D perhaps TRBD1 (5 bases). Per germline, CDR1 MDHEN and CDR2 SYDVKM. Trimming took 3 bases from V and 3 from J, leaving 18 bases between them. The CDR3 has 17 residues. CDR3 sequence: CASSFLTTGTDNQPQHF. CDR3 DNA sequence: TGTGCCAGCAGTTTCTTAACGACGGGGACTGACAATCAGCCCCAGCATTTT.

The chain is built from TRBV20-1 and TRBJ2-1; 9 nucleotides line up with TRBD2. Unmatched junction bases numbered 4, after V lost 1 base and J lost 6 bases. This CDR3 region has 14 residues. Germline V lookup: CDR1 DFQATT, CDR2 SNEGSKA (reference sequence). The CDR3 DNA sequence: TGCAGTGCTAGAGGGACTAGCGCATTCAATGAGCAGTTCTTC. This translates into CSARGTSAFNEQFF.

The V gene is TRBV4-3, the J gene TRBJ2-2, with D uncertain. Per germline, CDR1 LGHNA and CDR2 YSLEER. CDR3 size: 14 residues. V was trimmed by 1 base and J by 5 bases, leaving 8 bases between them. The CDR3 DNA follows: TGCGCCAGCAGCCAAGGGAGTGTGACCGGGGAGCTGTTTTTT. Translated, it gives CASSQGSVTGELFF.

The rearrangement links TRBV20-1 to TRBJ2-2, with D perhaps TRBD2 (5 bases). CDR3 size: 17 residues. Germline CDR1 DFQATT, CDR2 SNEGSKA (reference sequence). With 1 base removed from V and 0 bases from J, the gap between germline ends came to 15 bases. CDR3 in amino acids: CSARVKPGDSNTGELFF. CDR3 DNA: TGCAGTGCTAGAGTAAAGCCCGGGGATTCGAACACCGGGGAGCTGTTTTTT.

This clonotype was found a few times. J is TRBJ1-5 and V is TRBV9; D not resolved. Germline V gives CDR1 SGDLS, CDR2 YYNGEE. CDR3 length: 15 amino acids. V lost 0 bases and J lost 7, with 14 bases in between. The CDR3 DNA sequence: TGTGCCAGCAGCGTAGATCTGGGGAAGGGACAGCCCCAGCATTTT. Translating gives CASSVDLGKGQPQHF.

The V and J genes are TRBV5-1 and TRBJ2-2; the D is unclear. The V gene lost 0 bases and the J gene lost 3 bases, with 9 bases spanning the gap. Germline V gene lookup returns CDR1 SGHRS and CDR2 YFSETQ. CDR3 length equals 15 residues. The CDR3 is CASSLVGMDTGELFF. CDR3 bases: TGCGCCAGCAGCTTGGTCGGTATGGACACCGGGGAGCTGTTTTTT.

V and J are TRBV10-3 and TRBJ1-2; tentative D call: TRBD1 (5 bases). The germline CDR1 and CDR2 sequences are ENHRY and SYGVKD. The germline V and J ends were trimmed by 0 bases and 5 bases, with 13 bases remaining between them. The CDR3 length is 15 residues. The CDR3 reads CAISESTPDTYGYTF. The DNA for the CDR3 is TGTGCCATCAGTGAGTCAACCCCGGACACATATGGCTACACCTTC.

The chain joins TRBV29-1 to TRBJ1-4, with D possibly TRBD1 on 6 matching bases. Germline V gene data show CDR1 as SQVTM and CDR2 as ANQGSEA. Trimming took 4 bases from V and 4 from J, leaving 7 bases between them. This CDR3 is 12 amino acids long. Here the CDR3 reads CSVGQVNEKLFF. In DNA form, the CDR3 reads TGCAGCGTTGGACAGGTTAATGAAAAACTGTTTTTT.

The chain links TRBV30 to TRBJ1-2; D remains ambiguous. V was clipped by 8 bases and J by 4 bases, with 14 bases between them. Per the germline V gene, CDR1 is GTSNPN and CDR2 is SVGIG (reference sequence). This CDR3 has 12 amino acids. The CDR3 sequence: CAGNGESYGYTF. CDR3 coding DNA: TGTGCCGGGAACGGGGAATCCTATGGCTACACCTTC.